A single sample is the source of the 8 T cell receptor beta chains below, sequenced in a study of CD8 T cells in ankylosing spondylitis. TCRdb passed the 5' RACE reads through MiXCR, listing each CDR3 protein once. Altogether about 270,000 distinct CDR3 sequences are present, roughly 32% being singletons, with the ten largest covering approximately 4%. Material: blood, either unsorted or a sorted T cell fraction (not recorded which). The receptor source for this set is a male donor with ankylosing spondylitis or in good health (not recorded which).

This clonotype has just a few counts. This chain links TRBV20-1 with TRBJ2-1; 7 nucleotides align to TRBD2. Germline V gives CDR1 DFQATT, CDR2 SNEGSKA (reference sequence). This CDR3 region has 14 residues. After removal of 3 bases from V and 3 bases from J, the junction contained 5 bases not matched to a gene. CDR3 sequence reads: CSASFGGNYNEQFF. CDR3 DNA sequence: TGCAGTGCTAGTTTCGGGGGGAACTACAATGAGCAGTTCTTC.

This clonotype was observed a handful of times. The rearrangement uses TRBV6-5 and TRBJ2-7; the match to TRBD1 covers 8 bases. Germline CDR1 and CDR2: MNHEY and SVGAGI. J gave up 9 bases and V 2 bases, and 9 bases lay outside the gene matches. The CDR3 loop spans 14 amino acids. CDR3 nucleotides: TGTGCCAGCAGTTACCCTGGACAGGGTAGAATGCAGTACTTC. Amino acids: CASSYPGQGRMQYF.

The V and J genes are TRBV12-3 or TRBV12-4 and TRBJ2-7; D ambiguous. V gave up 6 bases and J gave up 1 base, with 13 bases separating them. This CDR3 has 14 amino acids. The CDR3 DNA sequence: TGTGCCAGCAGGTTCGGGCCCGGGTCCTACGAGCAGTACTTC. This codes for CASRFGPGSYEQYF.

This chain links TRBV5-1 with TRBJ2-5; tentatively, D is TRBD1 (7 bases). The CDR3 covers 15 residues. Germline loops: CDR1 SGHRS, CDR2 YFSETQ. With 1 base removed from V and 1 base from J, the gap between germline ends came to 11 bases. CDR3 coding DNA: TGCGCCAGCAGCTTGTCCAGGGGGGCCCAAGAGACCCAGTACTTC. Translated: CASSLSRGAQETQYF.

The V call is TRBV15, the J call TRBJ1-1; maybe TRBD1 (6 bases). Trimming cost V 3 bases and J 3 bases, with 11 bases left between them. This CDR3 comprises 14 residues. Germline CDR1 and CDR2: LNHNV and YYDKDF (reference sequence). CDR3 loop: CATSSYRADTEAFF. CDR3 bases: TGTGCCACCAGCAGTTACAGGGCGGACACTGAAGCTTTCTTT.

The chain employs TRBV20-1 and TRBJ1-1; no definite D call. Per germline, CDR1 DFQATT and CDR2 SNEGSKA (reference sequence). V gave up 4 bases and J gave up 1 base, with 19 bases separating them. The CDR3 is 16 amino acids. The CDR3 DNA reads TGCAGTGCTAAATCCGGGCCTAGAATAAAGAACACTGAAGCTTTCTTT. Its protein product is CSAKSGPRIKNTEAFF.

This clonotype was counted a few times. The chain couples TRBV12-3 or TRBV12-4 to TRBJ1-3; no firm D call. The V end lost 3 bases, the J end lost 7 bases, and 10 bases lay between the germline ends. The CDR3 covers 13 residues. CDR3: CASSFRGFNTIYF. In DNA, the CDR3 is TGTGCCAGCAGTTTTAGAGGGTTTAACACCATATATTTT.

This clonotype was seen at least ten times. The genes are TRBV6-1 and TRBJ2-2, with D unresolved. The CDR3 has 14 residues. Germline V gene lookup returns CDR1 MNHNS and CDR2 SASEGT. V lost 7 bases and J 6 bases, leaving 15 bases between the germline ends. The CDR3 is CASTQSQSAGELFF. The CDR3 nucleotides are TGTGCCAGCACTCAGAGTCAGTCCGCCGGGGAGCTGTTTTTT.